The rows below give T cell receptor beta chains drawn from one sample of a study of CD8 T cells in Susac syndrome. Each CDR3 protein is one row after TCRdb ran MiXCR on the immunoSEQ multiplex PCR reads. This table has roughly 300,000 distinct CDR3 sequences, around 84% appearing once. Sequencing input: CD8+ T cells from PBMCs. These receptors all stem from a human donor with multiple sclerosis. Each CDR3 is given with its conserved first and last residue. A D gene is named only where the DNA matches it firmly. Clone size is not always given. Where it is, it says once, few, many or a class for expanded clones.

CDR3nt	CDR3aa	j_gene	abundance	v_gene	d_gene	len
TGCGCCAGCAGCCAAGAGGCCCGCGAGGGGGGGCGTAGCACTGAAGCTTTCTTT	CASSQEAREGGRSTEAFF	TRBJ1-1	-	TRBV4-1	-	18
TGTGCCAGCAGCTTAGGGACCGGGACTCACAAGACATTC	CASSLGTGTHKTF	TRBJ2-7	-	TRBV11-2	-	13
TGCGCCAGCAGCCAGGCCCTAGGACTAGCGGGACCCCAGTATTTT	CASSQALGLAGPQYF	TRBJ2-3	-	TRBV4-1	TRBD2	15
TGTGCCTGGGGGACTAGCGCCTCCTACAATGAGCAGTTCTTC	CAWGTSASYNEQFF	TRBJ2-1	-	TRBV30	TRBD2	14
TGTGCCAGCAGTTTCTGGGCGGGCGAACCCCAGCATTTT	CASSFWAGEPQHF	TRBJ1-5	-	TRBV27	-	13
TGTGCCACCAGTACGGGACCCTCTGGAAACACCATATATTTT	CATSTGPSGNTIYF	TRBJ1-3	-	TRBV24-1	-	14
TGTGCCAGCAGTTACAAGGAGAGAGCGGGAGGGTTCGATGAGCAGTTCTTC	CASSYKERAGGFDEQFF	TRBJ2-1	-	TRBV6-5	TRBD2	17
TGCGCCAGCAGCTTGGAGGACAGACCCTCCTACGAGCAGTACTTC	CASSLEDRPSYEQYF	TRBJ2-7	-	TRBV5-1	-	15
TGTGCCAGCAGTGCCGGGACAGGGGTCACCGGGGAGCTGTTTTTT	CASSAGTGVTGELFF	TRBJ2-2	-	TRBV2	TRBD1	15
TGTGCCAGCAGCTACGGGGGGCAGGTTGAAGCTTTCTTT	CASSYGGQVEAFF	TRBJ1-1	-	TRBV7-9	-	13
TGTGCCAGCCTTACGCCGGACAGGGCCTACGAGCAGTACTTC	CASLTPDRAYEQYF	TRBJ2-7	-	TRBV28	TRBD1	14
TGTGCCAGCAGTCCAAGACTAGCGGGAGGGTCCTACGAGCAGTACTTC	CASSPRLAGGSYEQYF	TRBJ2-7	-	TRBV12-3/TRBV12-4	TRBD2	16
TGTGCCAGCAGCCGGGACAGGGGGTACACCGGGGAGCTGTTTTTT	CASSRDRGYTGELFF	TRBJ2-2	once	TRBV7-6	TRBD1	15
TGTGCCAGCAGCCCCCTAGCGGGAGTAGGGAGTGAGCAGTTCTTC	CASSPLAGVGSEQFF	TRBJ2-1	-	TRBV7-2	TRBD2	15
TGTGCCAGCAGCTCCCCGTATTTGAGGGAGGGCCGGGATGAGCAGTTCTTC	CASSSPYLREGRDEQFF	TRBJ2-1	-	TRBV7-9	TRBD2	17
TGTGCCAGCAGCTTAGAACAGGGGATCTCCTACGAGCAGTACTTC	CASSLEQGISYEQYF	TRBJ2-7	once	TRBV7-9	TRBD1	15
TGTGCCATCAGTGAGTCGAAGGGAAGGACTGAAAAACTGTTTTTT	CAISESKGRTEKLFF	TRBJ1-4	-	TRBV10-3	-	15
TGTGCCACTATCCCCGGTGACCTCTATGGCTACACCTTC	CATIPGDLYGYTF	TRBJ1-2	-	TRBV10-3	-	13
TGCAGTGCTAAAACCCAGACGGGGGAAGGCTACACCTTC	CSAKTQTGEGYTF	TRBJ1-2	once	TRBV20-1	-	13
TGCAGCGTTGAGCCAGTTTCAGCGGGATACGAGCAGTACTTC	CSVEPVSAGYEQYF	TRBJ2-7	-	TRBV29-1	TRBD2	14
TGTGCCTGGAAACCGCCTTGGACAGGCAATCAGCCCCAGCATTTT	CAWKPPWTGNQPQHF	TRBJ1-5	-	TRBV30	-	15
TGTGCCAGCAGCTTAAAGGCCATGAACACAGATACGCAGTATTTT	CASSLKAMNTDTQYF	TRBJ2-3	-	TRBV7-6	-	15
TGTGCCAGCAGCTCTAAGGGGGGGGAGCAGTTCTTC	CASSSKGGEQFF	TRBJ2-1	-	TRBV27	-	12
TGTGCCAGTAGGGACGGTAACTATGGCTACACCTTC	CASRDGNYGYTF	TRBJ1-2	few	TRBV19	-	12
TGCAGCGTTGAAGGGATCAGGACAGGGGCTCTTAGCTCCTACAATGAGCAGTTCTTC	CSVEGIRTGALSSYNEQFF	TRBJ2-1	-	TRBV29-1	TRBD1	19
TGTGCCAGCAGTTTCATTGGGGGTAACGAGCAGTACTTC	CASSFIGGNEQYF	TRBJ2-7	-	TRBV27	-	13
TGTGCCAGCAGAGACAGTACAGGCTACAATGAGCAGTTCTTC	CASRDSTGYNEQFF	TRBJ2-1	-	TRBV28	-	14
TGCAGTGCTAGAGACAGGGCCTCGAACACTGAAGCTTTCTTT	CSARDRASNTEAFF	TRBJ1-1	-	TRBV20-1	-	14
TGTGCCAGCAGCAGCCCTGGGCCCGCCTACAATGAGCAGTTCTTC	CASSSPGPAYNEQFF	TRBJ2-1	few	TRBV6-1	-	15
TGTGCCAGCAGCCAAGATAACAAAAACCACGAGCAGTACTTC	CASSQDNKNHEQYF	TRBJ2-7	-	TRBV3-1	-	14